The entry below describes one TCR beta chain. This CDR3 has 12 amino acids. V was shortened by 6 bases and J by 2 bases, with 8 bases between the two germline ends. CDR1 WSHSY and CDR2 SAAADI come from the germline V gene. These data are taken from a study of shared clonotypes between healthy human individuals. Here immunoSEQ multiplex PCR was the method, and the copy in TCRdb shows in-frame clones only, minus some. The sample yields some 95,000 clones, 67% seen once. This receptor was obtained from a man aged 25-45 years in good health. J is TRBJ2-7 and V is TRBV10-2; no firm D call. The sample was memory CD8+ T cells sorted from blood. The subset is: CD45RO+ cells pooled with CCR7-negative TemRA cells. DNA of the CDR3: TGCGCCAGCAGCGAAAGCCCCTACGAGCAGTACTTC. This encodes CASSESPYEQYF.